This TCR beta chain was identified in a study of OX40 agonist ivuxolimab in advanced cancers. At the level of the whole study: Ivuxolimab was an agonistic, fully human IgG2 monoclonal antibody directed against OX40 (CD134), a costimulatory receptor. Intravenous ivuxolimab was administered to patients every 2 weeks at six dose levels: 0.01, 0.1, 0.3, 1.5, 3 and 10 mg/kg. Of the roughly 50 dose-escalation patients, hepatocellular carcinoma was present in 19, melanoma in about 15, renal cell carcinoma in 9 and head and neck cancer in 9. The dose-escalation cohort was about 86% male with a mean age of about 58 years, ranging from roughly 20 to 80. Patients were allowed to have had prior anti-PD-1, anti-PD-L1 or anti-CTLA-4 therapy, and less than 45% of the dose-escalation patients had previously received checkpoint inhibitors. Partial responses were achieved by three dose-escalation patients, of whom one had hepatocellular carcinoma and two had cutaneous melanoma. The point of sequencing TCRbeta in the periphery was to test whether ivuxolimab changed TCR sequence diversity and drove clonal T-cell expansion. The monotherapy dose-escalation portion (N of about 50 patients) of the phase I ivuxolimab trial is reported in the paper.

The trial excluded patients who had a history of autoimmune disease or who were on systemic immunosuppression. Peripheral blood for TCR sequencing was collected from all dose cohorts at baseline, on cycle 4 day 1, and on cycle 7 day 1. The samples were taken from a phase I, first-in-human, multicenter, open-label dose-escalation trial of ivuxolimab. Adults with locally advanced or metastatic melanoma, renal cell carcinoma, hepatocellular carcinoma or head and neck squamous cell carcinoma were enrolled in the trial. Before TCR sequencing, CD4+ and CD8+ T cells were separately sorted from peripheral blood. This clone has only one observation. There is no known antigen for this receptor. No clone much larger than this one lies a single base away; base qualities are absent. Via the germline V gene, CDR1 is MGHRA and CDR2 YSYEKL. The CDR3 starts with the cysteine, ends with the phenylalanine, and has 17 residues. Of all the DNA, just the CDR3 is kept, 51 bases in frame from base 1. V lost 2 bases and J lost 7 bases, and the count of bases not matched to a germline gene is 12.

Genomic DNA was extracted from sorted cells for sequencing of the TCRbeta CDR3 region. The immunoSEQ Assay was used to sequence the TCRbeta CDR3 regions. TCRdb took this table from immuneACCESS and kept in-frame rearrangements with V and J called. Such tables lack part of the clones; where checked against another copy, unresolved V genes explain under half of the gap, and the rest is unexplained. Recorded for this sample are about 110,000 clones; around 93% of them occurred a single time. About 0.67% of the sample goes to the ten largest clones. Summary of the overall study and its limitations: In the 0.1-3.0 mg/kg groups, partial responders had among the lowest normalized peripheral clonal expansion, particularly in CD8+ T cells. The antigen specificity of the peripheral T cells that underwent clonal expansion was not determined. Clonal expansion of both CD4+ and CD8+ blood T cells was observed from baseline to week 6 at doses 0.1 to 3.0 mg/kg. Low levels of normalized T-cell clonal expansion were also shown by some nonresponding patients. On average, CD8+ T cells showed more expanded clones than CD4+ T cells after ivuxolimab.

The sequence was obtained from an adult with an advanced solid tumor such as melanoma, head and neck, liver or kidney cancer. The chain is encoded by TRBV4-1 joined to TRBJ1-4; the central 8 bases match TRBD1. The sample consisted of CD4+ or CD8+ T cells sorted from blood, taken in a trial of the OX40 agonist ivuxolimab. Here the CDR3 is given as CASSQPRGGTGREKLFF. The DNA is as follows: TGCGCCAGCAGCCAACCCCGGGGGGGGACAGGTCGTGAAAAACTGTTTTTT.